This TCR beta chain was sequenced for a study of cytomegalovirus exposure and HLA in healthy donors. Study background: A subsequent analysis stated that the 100 to 150 validation repertoires were run on the same platform as the 600 to 750 first-cohort repertoires. Findings and caveats of the study: For most TCR sequences rarity was the rule, although some public TCRs occurred in many donors. Testing in vitro showed three CMV-associated chains specific for CMV antigens.

TCRdb keeps only in-frame clones here, not all; method: immunoSEQ multiplex PCR. The profile covers some 83,000 clones, with 90% to 95% appearing a single time and approximately 2.1% taken by the ten largest. For this clone: The antigen remains unidentified.

The V segment lost 3 bases and the J segment 5 bases; nucleotides outside the gene matches: 8. CDR3 length: 16 amino acids. The germline CDR1 and CDR2 sequences are LGHNA and YNFKEQ. This sequence was found in a woman under 30 in good health and CMV-seronegative. Sequenced material: PBMCs. V is TRBV4-2 and J is TRBJ2-2, with TRBD1 identical over 8 bases. The CDR3 reads CASSQSRGRGTGELFF. CDR3 DNA sequence: TGTGCCAGCAGCCAGTCCAGGGGGCGCGGGACCGGGGAGCTGTTTTTT.